The rows below give T cell receptor beta chains drawn from one sample of a study of cytomegalovirus exposure and HLA in healthy donors. The method was immunoSEQ multiplex PCR; TCRdb's version includes in-frame clones alone and lacks a portion of them. Here the sample spans 130,000 to 150,000 clones, just under 80% being singletons. Sequencing input: PBMCs. The receptors shown here come from a man in his thirties or forties in good health and CMV-seronegative. Each CDR3 is given with its conserved first and last residue. D genes are given only for firm matches.

J gene | CDR3 length | D gene | V gene | CDR3 DNA | CDR3 protein
TRBJ1-2 | 15 | NA | TRBV2 | TGTGCCAGCAGTGAGGCGGAATTTGGCAGCTATGGCTACACCTTC | CASSEAEFGSYGYTF
TRBJ1-1 | 14 | NA | TRBV6-5 | TGTGCCAGCAGAACCCTAAAAAGGAACACTGAAGCTTTCTTT | CASRTLKRNTEAFF
TRBJ2-1 | 16 | TRBD2 | TRBV6-5 | TGTGCCAGCAGTTACCCCACTAGCGGGAGGTACAATGAGCAGTTCTTC | CASSYPTSGRYNEQFF
TRBJ1-2 | 16 | NA | TRBV4-1 | TGCGCCAGCAGCCAACCCCTACGCGGGGTTAACTATGGCTACACCTTC | CASSQPLRGVNYGYTF
TRBJ2-2 | 16 | TRBD1 | TRBV9 | TGTGCCAGCAGCGGCCGACAGGGGACGAACACCGGGGAGCTGTTTTTT | CASSGRQGTNTGELFF
TRBJ1-1 | 16 | TRBD1 | TRBV19 | TGTGCCAGTAGTCTTACTCAAGGGACAGTGAACACTGAAGCTTTCTTT | CASSLTQGTVNTEAFF
TRBJ2-3 | 16 | TRBD2 | TRBV5-4 | TGTGCCAGCAGCTTGGGTATTAGCGGGTACACAGATACGCAGTATTTT | CASSLGISGYTDTQYF
TRBJ1-2 | 16 | NA | TRBV4-2 | TGTGCCAGCAGCCAAGATCCCGGCGGAACTAACTATGGCTACACCTTC | CASSQDPGGTNYGYTF
TRBJ2-3 | 19 | TRBD2 | TRBV6-4 | TGTGCCAGCAGCGATCCCCCCGGGACTAACATTCCCCACACAGATACGCAGTATTTT | CASSDPPGTNIPHTDTQYF
TRBJ1-2 | 13 | TRBD1 | TRBV29-1 | TGCAGCGTTGGTTCCAGGGGGTTCGGGGGCTACACCTTC | CSVGSRGFGGYTF
TRBJ2-7 | 15 | TRBD2 | TRBV19 | TGTGCCAGTAGTATCGGCGGGGGACCCACCTACGAGCAGTACTTC | CASSIGGGPTYEQYF
TRBJ2-7 | 17 | TRBD1 | TRBV2 | TGTGCCAGCACCGGGACAGGGATCCTAACTTATACGTCCGAGCAGTACTTC | CASTGTGILTYTSEQYF
TRBJ1-2 | 14 | NA | TRBV5-1 | TGCGCCACGACGACCGGGACAACAAACTATGGCTACACCTTC | CATTTGTTNYGYTF
TRBJ1-2 | 13 | NA | TRBV7-9 | TGTGCCAGCAGCTTAAGCACAGGCTATGGCTACACCTTC | CASSLSTGYGYTF
TRBJ1-1 | 16 | NA | TRBV5-1 | TGCGCCAGCAGCCCTACTCGAGGCTTTATGAACACTGAAGCTTTCTTT | CASSPTRGFMNTEAFF